The clone carrying this TCR beta chain occurred a few times. Alongside a J-beta primer mix, a sample-barcoded 5' primer served in a second PCR lasting about 7 to 12 cycles. Every cDNA molecule carried a tag from a template-switch adaptor bearing 12 random nucleotides. TCRdb analysed the 5' RACE reads with MiXCR anew, one entry per CDR3 protein. The data show 650,000 to 1,000,000 distinct CDR3 sequences, roughly 35% seen once. This specimen comes from a study of blood T cells in healthy people across ages. The wider study: Capture by template switching was about one barcoded beta molecule per two T cells.

CDR1 LNHDA and CDR2 SQIVND come from the germline V gene (reference sequence). The CDR3 extends over 12 amino acids. Trimming shortened V by 4 bases and J by 1 base, and 4 bases separated the two germline ends. Every participating donor contributed 8 to 10 milliliters of peripheral blood through a draw. Isolation recovered at least 6.5 million PBMCs from every sample. V gene TRBV19 combines with J gene TRBJ1-1; no clear D. The source material was blood. The receptor was isolated from a man aged 18 to 29 in good health. The chain's CDR3 is CASSRWNTEAFF. DNA of the CDR3: TGTGCCAGTAGTAGGTGGAACACTGAAGCTTTCTTT.